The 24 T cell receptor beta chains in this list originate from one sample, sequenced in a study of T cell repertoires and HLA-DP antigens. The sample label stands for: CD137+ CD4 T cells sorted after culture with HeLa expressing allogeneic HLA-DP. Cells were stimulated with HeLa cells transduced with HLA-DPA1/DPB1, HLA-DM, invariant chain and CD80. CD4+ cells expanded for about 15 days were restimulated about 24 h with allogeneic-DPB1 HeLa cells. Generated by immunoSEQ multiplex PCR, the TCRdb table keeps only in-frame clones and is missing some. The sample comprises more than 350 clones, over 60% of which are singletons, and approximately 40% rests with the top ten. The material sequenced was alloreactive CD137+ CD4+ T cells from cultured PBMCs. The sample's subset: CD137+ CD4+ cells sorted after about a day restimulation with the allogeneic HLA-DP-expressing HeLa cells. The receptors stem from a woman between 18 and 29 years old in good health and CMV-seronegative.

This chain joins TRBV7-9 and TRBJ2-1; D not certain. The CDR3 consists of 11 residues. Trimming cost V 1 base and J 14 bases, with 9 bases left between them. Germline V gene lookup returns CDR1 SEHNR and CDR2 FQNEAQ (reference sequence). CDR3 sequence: CASSLVGPEFF. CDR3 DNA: TGTGCCAGCAGCTTAGTAGGACCGGAGTTCTTC.

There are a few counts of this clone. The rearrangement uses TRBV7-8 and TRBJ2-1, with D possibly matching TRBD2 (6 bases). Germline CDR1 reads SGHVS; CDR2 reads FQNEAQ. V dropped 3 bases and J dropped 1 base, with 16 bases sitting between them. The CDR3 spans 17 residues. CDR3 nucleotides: TGTGCCAGCAGCTTCCCGGATAGCGGCCCTTCCTACAATGAGCAGTTCTTC. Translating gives CASSFPDSGPSYNEQFF.

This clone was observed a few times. CDR3 nucleotide sequence: TGTGCCAGCAGCGCCCCTAGGGGGACAGGGGGTGCGGATACGCAGTATTTT. Protein: CASSAPRGTGGADTQYF. The chain uses TRBV9 and TRBJ2-3; 11 positions match TRBD1. V shed 3 bases, J shed 6 bases, and the junction held 12 bases outside the gene matches. In germline, CDR1 is SGDLS, CDR2 YYNGEE. The CDR3 has 17 residues.

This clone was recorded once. In nucleotides, the CDR3 is TGTGCCAGTAGTCGGACAGTGGGCACAGATACGCAGTATTTT. Residues: CASSRTVGTDTQYF. The V gene is TRBV19, the J gene TRBJ2-3; tentatively, D is TRBD1 (6 bases). This CDR3 has 14 amino acids. Trimming cost V 5 bases and J 1 base, with 10 bases left between them. Germline CDR1 and CDR2: LNHDA and SQIVND (reference sequence). The whole variable domain, filled in from reference TRBV19 and TRBJ2-3, reads DGGITQSPKYLFRKEGQNVTLSCEQNLNHDAMYWYRQDPGQGLRLIYYSQIVNDFQKGDIAEGYSVSREKKESFPLTVTSAQKNPTAFYLCASSRTVGTDTQYFGPGTRLTVL.

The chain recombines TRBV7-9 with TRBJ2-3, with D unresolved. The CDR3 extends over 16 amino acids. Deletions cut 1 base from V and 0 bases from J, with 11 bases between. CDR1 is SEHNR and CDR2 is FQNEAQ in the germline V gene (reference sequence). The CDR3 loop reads CASSLVRSASTDTQYF. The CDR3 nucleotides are TGTGCCAGCAGCTTAGTTCGGTCAGCTAGCACAGATACGCAGTATTTT. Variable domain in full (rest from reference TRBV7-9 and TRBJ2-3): DTGVSQNPRHKITKRGQNVTFRCDPISEHNRLYWYRQTLGQGPEFLTYFQNEAQLEKSRLLSDRFSAERPKGSFSTLEIQRTEQGDSAMYLCASSLVRSASTDTQYFGPGTRLTVL.

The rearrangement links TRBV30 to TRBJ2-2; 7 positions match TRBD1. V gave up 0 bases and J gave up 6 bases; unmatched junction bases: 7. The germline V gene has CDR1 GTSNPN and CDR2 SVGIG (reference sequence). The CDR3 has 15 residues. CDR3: CAWSVQRGRAGELFF. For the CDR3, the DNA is TGTGCCTGGAGTGTACAAAGGGGGCGCGCCGGGGAGCTGTTTTTT.

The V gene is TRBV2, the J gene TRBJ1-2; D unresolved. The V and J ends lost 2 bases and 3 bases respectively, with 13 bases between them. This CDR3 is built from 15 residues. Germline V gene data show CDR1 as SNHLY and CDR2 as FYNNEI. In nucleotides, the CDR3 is TGTGCCAGCAGTGAATCGTCCTATCGCGACTATGGCTACACCTTC. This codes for CASSESSYRDYGYTF.

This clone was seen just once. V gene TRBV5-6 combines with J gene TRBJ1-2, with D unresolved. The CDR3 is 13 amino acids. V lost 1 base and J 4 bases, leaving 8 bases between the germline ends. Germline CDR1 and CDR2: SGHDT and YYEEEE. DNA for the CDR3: TGTGCCAGCAGCTTGATCCGGGGCTATGGCTACACCTTC. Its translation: CASSLIRGYGYTF.

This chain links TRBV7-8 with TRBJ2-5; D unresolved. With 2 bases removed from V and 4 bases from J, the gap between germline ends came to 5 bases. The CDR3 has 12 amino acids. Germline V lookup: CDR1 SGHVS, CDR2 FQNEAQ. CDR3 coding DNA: TGTGCCAGCAGCTTAAGAAGAGAGACCCAGTACTTC. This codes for CASSLRRETQYF.

CDR3 bases: TGTGCCAGCTCGGGCAGGGGGCAGTTCAATCAGCCCCAGCATTTT. It yields the protein CASSGRGQFNQPQHF. V usage is TRBV6-1 and J usage is TRBJ1-5, with 8 bases that match TRBD1. The CDR3 length is 15 residues. Germline V lookup: CDR1 MNHNS, CDR2 SASEGT. Germline trimming cut 8 bases from V and 3 bases from J; bases unmatched to any gene: 9.

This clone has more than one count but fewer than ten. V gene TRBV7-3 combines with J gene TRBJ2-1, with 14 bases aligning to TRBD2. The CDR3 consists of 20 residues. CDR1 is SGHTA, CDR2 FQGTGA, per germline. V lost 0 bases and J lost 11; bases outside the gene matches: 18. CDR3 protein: CASSLTSRLAGGRIGGQQFF. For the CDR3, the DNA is TGTGCCAGCAGCTTAACGAGTCGACTAGCGGGGGGGCGGATTGGAGGTCAGCAGTTCTTC.

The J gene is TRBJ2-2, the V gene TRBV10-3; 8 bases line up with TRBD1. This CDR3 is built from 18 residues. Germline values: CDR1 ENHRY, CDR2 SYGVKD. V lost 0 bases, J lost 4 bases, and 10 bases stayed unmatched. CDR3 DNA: TGTGCCATCAGTGAGTCGCGGGTCAGGGGGCTGGCCACCGGGGAGCTGTTTTTT. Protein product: CAISESRVRGLATGELFF.

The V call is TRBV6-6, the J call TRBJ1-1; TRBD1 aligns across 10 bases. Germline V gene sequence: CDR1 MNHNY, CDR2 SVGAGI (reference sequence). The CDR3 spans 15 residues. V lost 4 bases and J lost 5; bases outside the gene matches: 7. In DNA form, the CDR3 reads TGTGCCAGCAGTTGGGGGGACAGGGGATTGACTGAAGCTTTCTTT. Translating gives CASSWGDRGLTEAFF.

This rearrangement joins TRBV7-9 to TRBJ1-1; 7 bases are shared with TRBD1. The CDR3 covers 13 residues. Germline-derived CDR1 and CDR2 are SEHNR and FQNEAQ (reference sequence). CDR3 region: CGPGTAGGTEAFF. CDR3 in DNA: TGTGGCCCTGGGACAGCAGGTGGGACTGAAGCTTTCTTT. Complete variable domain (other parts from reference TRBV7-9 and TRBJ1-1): DTGVSQNPRHKITKRGQNVTFRCDPISEHNRLYWYRQTLGQGPEFLTYFQNEAQLEKSRLLSDRFSAERPKGSFSTLEIQRTEQGDSAMYLCGPGTAGGTEAFFGQGTRLTVV.

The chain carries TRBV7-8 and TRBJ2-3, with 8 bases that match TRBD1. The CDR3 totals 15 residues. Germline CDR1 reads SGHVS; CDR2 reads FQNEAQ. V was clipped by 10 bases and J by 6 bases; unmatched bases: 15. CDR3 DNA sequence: TGTGCCACCTACTCTCCAGGGGGCATACGGGATACGCAGTATTTT. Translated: CATYSPGGIRDTQYF.

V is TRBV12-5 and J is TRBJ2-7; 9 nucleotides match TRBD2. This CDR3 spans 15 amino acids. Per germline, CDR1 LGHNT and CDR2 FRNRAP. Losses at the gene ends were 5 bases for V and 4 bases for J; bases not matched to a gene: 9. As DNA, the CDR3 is TGTGCTAGTGGTAATGGCGGGAGGGCCTTTTACGAGCAGTACTTC. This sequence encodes CASGNGGRAFYEQYF.

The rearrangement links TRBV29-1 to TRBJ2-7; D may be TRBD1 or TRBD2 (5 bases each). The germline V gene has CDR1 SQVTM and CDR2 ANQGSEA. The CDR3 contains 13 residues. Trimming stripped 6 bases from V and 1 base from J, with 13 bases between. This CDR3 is CSVFGTRSYEQYF. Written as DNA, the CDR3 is TGCAGCGTCTTCGGGACGCGATCCTACGAGCAGTACTTC.

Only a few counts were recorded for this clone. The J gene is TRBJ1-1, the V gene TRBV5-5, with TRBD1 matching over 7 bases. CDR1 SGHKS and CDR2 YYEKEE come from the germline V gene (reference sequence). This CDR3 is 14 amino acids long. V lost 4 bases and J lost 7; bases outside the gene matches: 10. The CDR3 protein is CASSPRPQGHEAFF. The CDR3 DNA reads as TGTGCCAGCAGCCCGAGGCCACAGGGGCATGAAGCTTTCTTT.

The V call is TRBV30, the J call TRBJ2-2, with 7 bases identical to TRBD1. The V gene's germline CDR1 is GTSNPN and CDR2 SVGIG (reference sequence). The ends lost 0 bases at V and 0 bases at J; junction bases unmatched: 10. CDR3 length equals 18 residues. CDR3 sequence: CAWSVHGRGTANTGELFF. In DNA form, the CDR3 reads TGTGCCTGGAGTGTACACGGGCGTGGGACAGCGAACACCGGGGAGCTGTTTTTT.

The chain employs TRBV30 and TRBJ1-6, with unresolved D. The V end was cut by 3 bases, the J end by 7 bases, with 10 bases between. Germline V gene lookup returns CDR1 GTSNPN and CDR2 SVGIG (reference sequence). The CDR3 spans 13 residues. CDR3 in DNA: TGTGCCTGGAGCTCGGTACAGAATTCACCCCTCCACTTT. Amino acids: CAWSSVQNSPLHF.

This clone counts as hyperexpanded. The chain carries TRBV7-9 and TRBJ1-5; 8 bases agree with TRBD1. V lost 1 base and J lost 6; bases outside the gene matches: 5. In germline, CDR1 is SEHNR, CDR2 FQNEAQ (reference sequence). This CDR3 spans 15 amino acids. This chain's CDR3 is CASSLGQGAGQPQHF. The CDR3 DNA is TGTGCCAGCAGCTTAGGGCAGGGGGCGGGTCAGCCCCAGCATTTT.

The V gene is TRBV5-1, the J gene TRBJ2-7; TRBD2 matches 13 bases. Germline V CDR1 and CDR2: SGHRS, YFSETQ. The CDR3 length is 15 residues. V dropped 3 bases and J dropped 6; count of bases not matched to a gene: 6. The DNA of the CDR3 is TGCGCCAGCAGCTCTCGACTAGCGGGAGGAGGCGAGCAGTACTTC. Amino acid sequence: CASSSRLAGGGEQYF. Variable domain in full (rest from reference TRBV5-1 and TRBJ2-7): KAGVTQTPRYLIKTRGQQVTLSCSPISGHRSVSWYQQTPGQGLQFLFEYFSETQRNKGNFPGRFSGRQFSNSRSEMNVSTLELGDSALYLCASSSRLAGGGEQYFGPGTRLTVT.

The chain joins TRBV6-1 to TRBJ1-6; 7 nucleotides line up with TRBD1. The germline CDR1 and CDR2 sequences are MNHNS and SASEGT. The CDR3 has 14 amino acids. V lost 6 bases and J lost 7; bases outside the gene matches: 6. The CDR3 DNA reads TGTGCCAGCAGCACAGGGGTACGGAATTCACCCCTCCACTTT. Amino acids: CASSTGVRNSPLHF.

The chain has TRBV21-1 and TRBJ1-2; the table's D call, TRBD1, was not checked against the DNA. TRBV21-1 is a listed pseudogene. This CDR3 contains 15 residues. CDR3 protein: CASSKAHGQGRGYTF. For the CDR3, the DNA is TGTGCCAGCAGCAAAGCGCATGGACAGGGGCGTGGCTACACCTTC.